The 2 T cell receptor beta chains given below trace back to one sample, sequenced in a study of shared clonotypes between healthy human individuals. CD45RO-negative, CCR7-selected cells formed the naive CD8 fraction, which excluded terminally differentiated effector memory CD45RA+ cells. Clones were read by immunoSEQ multiplex PCR, and TCRdb kept only the in-frame ones, dropping some. The sample holds more than 600,000 clones, roughly nine tenths seen once. Sequencing was done on a sample of naive CD8+ T cells sorted from blood. The receptors were gathered from a man aged 30 to 45 in good health.

The rearrangement joins TRBV29-1 to TRBJ2-1; possible D gene TRBD2, 5 bases. Germline CDR1 is SQVTM and CDR2 is ANQGSEA. The CDR3 loop spans 13 amino acids. V dropped 6 bases and J dropped 12 bases, with 21 bases sitting between them. The CDR3 nucleotides read TGCAGCGTCCTTCTGGCGGGTCAGATGGGGCAGTTCTTC. It translates to CSVLLAGQMGQFF.

V gene TRBV4-1 combines with J gene TRBJ2-1; no clear D. The germline V gene has CDR1 MGHRA and CDR2 YSYEKL. The CDR3 consists of 12 residues. Deletions cut 1 base from V and 9 bases from J, with 7 bases between. Here the CDR3 DNA reads TGCGCCAGCAGCCAAGGCGCGACTGAGCAGTTCTTC. Translated, it gives CASSQGATEQFF.